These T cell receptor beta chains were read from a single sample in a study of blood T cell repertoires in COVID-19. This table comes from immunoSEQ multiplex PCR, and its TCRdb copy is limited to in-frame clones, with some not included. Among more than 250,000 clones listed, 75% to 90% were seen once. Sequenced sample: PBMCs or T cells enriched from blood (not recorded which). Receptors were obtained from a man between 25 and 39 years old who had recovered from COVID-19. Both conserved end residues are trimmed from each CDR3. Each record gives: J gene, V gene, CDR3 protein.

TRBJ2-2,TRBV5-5,ASSLGPGANTGELF
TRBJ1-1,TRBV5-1,ASSLTENTEAF
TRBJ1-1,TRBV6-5,ASNRGVNTEAF
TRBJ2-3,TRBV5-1,ASSQGTSGSTDTQY
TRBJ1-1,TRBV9,ASSPPGAGDTEAF
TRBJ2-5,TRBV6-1,ASSDRGFGTQY
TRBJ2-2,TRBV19,ASSRRNTGELF
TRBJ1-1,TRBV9,ASSVAYEMNTEAF
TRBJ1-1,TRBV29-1,SVTWGRGAEAF
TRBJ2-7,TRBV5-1,ASSLAGSSYEQY
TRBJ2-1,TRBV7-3,ASSLSSSNEQF
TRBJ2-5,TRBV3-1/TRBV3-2,ASSQDWRGSQETQY
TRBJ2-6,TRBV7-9,ASSYIRVSGANVLT
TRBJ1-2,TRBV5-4,ASSLDGVSNYGYT
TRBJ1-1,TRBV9,ASSVDGGDTEAF
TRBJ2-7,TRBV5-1,ASSLGGQGAEQY
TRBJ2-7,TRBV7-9,ASSPRTGPKQY
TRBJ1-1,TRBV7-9,ASSREAEAF